These 26 T cell receptor beta chains came from one sample sequenced in a study of T cells in Graves' hyperthyroidism and ophthalmopathy. Amplification of TCR beta CDR3 regions used RNA as the template. The TCR CDR3 first-round RT-PCR relied on the HTBI primer set. TCRdb reprocessed the multiplex PCR reads with MiXCR, giving one entry per CDR3 protein. The sample records 300,000 to 400,000 distinct CDR3 sequences, 18% being singletons. The sequencing sample was made of blood. Receptor source: a woman in her forties or fifties with Graves' hyperthyroidism.

This clonotype came up a few times. This chain links TRBV27 with TRBJ1-1; D unclear. Trimming cost V 7 bases and J 5 bases, with 14 bases left between them. Germline V gives CDR1 MNHEY, CDR2 SMNVEV (reference sequence). This CDR3 is 13 amino acids long. CDR3 residues: CASTDGSSTEAFF. DNA for the CDR3: TGTGCCAGCACCGACGGATCTAGTACTGAAGCTTTCTTT.

A note on this clonotype: A much bigger clone sits one base away, suggesting this may be a read error. The chain employs TRBV6-2 or TRBV6-3 and TRBJ2-1, with 12 positions matching TRBD1. The last part of the DNA fits TRBJ2-7 better; the J call may be wrong. The germline CDR1 and CDR2 sequences are MNHEY and SVGEGT. This CDR3 region has 16 residues. This chain's CDR3 is CASSRDRGLSYNEQYF. In DNA form, the CDR3 reads TGTGCCAGCAGTAGGGACAGGGGGCTCTCCTACAATGAGCAGTACTTC.

The V gene is TRBV7-9, the J gene TRBJ1-3; D remains unclear. Germline V gives CDR1 SEHNR, CDR2 FQNEAQ (reference sequence). The CDR3 consists of 17 residues. Trimming left V 5 bases short and J 0 bases short, with 17 bases between. This CDR3 reads CASSPLSFGISGNTIYF. DNA for the CDR3: TGTGCCAGCAGCCCACTTTCCTTTGGGATCTCTGGAAACACCATATATTTT.

The table lists this clonotype with a few counts. This chain connects TRBV27 to TRBJ1-5; D unresolved. Trimming took off 5 bases at V and 3 bases at J, with 14 bases between the two ends. CDR3 length: 15 amino acids. Germline V gene lookup returns CDR1 MNHEY and CDR2 SMNVEV (reference sequence). CDR3 protein: CASSTIRGNNQPQHF. CDR3 bases: TGTGCCAGCAGTACAATCCGAGGGAACAATCAGCCCCAGCATTTT.

This clonotype occurred a few times. J is TRBJ2-1 and V is TRBV10-2; D is tentatively TRBD1 or TRBD2 (6 bases each). This CDR3 region has 16 residues. V lost 5 bases and J 5 bases, leaving 19 bases between the germline ends. Germline V lookup: CDR1 WSHSY, CDR2 SAAADI. The CDR3 sequence is CASSLTGHRTNNEQFF. The CDR3 bases are TGCGCCAGCAGTTTAACAGGGCATCGGACTAACAATGAGCAGTTCTTC.

This clonotype appeared many times. The chain has TRBV5-1 and TRBJ2-3; 7 nucleotides align to TRBD1. The V and J ends lost 4 bases and 2 bases, in that order; junction bases with no gene match: 4. Germline CDR1 and CDR2: SGHRS and YFSETQ. CDR3 length: 14 residues. The CDR3 protein is CASSPGQITDTQYF. CDR3 nucleotide sequence: TGCGCCAGCAGCCCGGGACAGATCACAGATACGCAGTATTTT.

The chain combines TRBV7-9 with TRBJ2-1; the D gene could be TRBD1 or TRBD2 (6 bases each). In germline, CDR1 is SEHNR, CDR2 FQNEAQ (reference sequence). The CDR3 runs to 15 residues. Trimming removed 5 bases from V and 4 bases from J, with 15 bases in between. The CDR3 protein is CASSHKGGGYNEQFF. Written as DNA, the CDR3 is TGTGCCAGCAGCCATAAGGGGGGCGGATACAATGAGCAGTTCTTC.

The CDR3 DNA is TGTGCCAGCAGTGAAGGCAGGGAAGGCTACACCTTC. Translated: CASSEGREGYTF. V gene TRBV2 combines with J gene TRBJ1-2; weak D call: TRBD1 (5 bases). The CDR3 has 12 residues. In germline, CDR1 is SNHLY, CDR2 FYNNEI. V shed 1 base and J shed 8 bases, with 8 bases lying between them.

This clonotype turned up a few times. With a much larger clone just one base away, this may be a read error. This chain connects TRBV2 to TRBJ2-7, with a possible D match to TRBD2 (6 bases). Germline CDR1 SNHLY, CDR2 FYNNEI. The CDR3 consists of 13 residues. CDR3 protein: CAGSAGLPYEQYV. CDR3 coding DNA: TGTGCCGGCAGTGCGGGACTCCCCTACGAGCAGTACGTC.

The rearrangement joins TRBV5-1 to TRBJ2-2; TRBD1 agrees at 7 bases. The CDR3 spans 16 residues. V lost 5 bases to trimming and J lost 0 bases; unmatched junction nucleotides: 7. The V gene's germline CDR1 is SGHRS and CDR2 YFSETQ. CDR3 coding DNA: TGCGCCAGCAGGCCCAGGGGGTCCCCGAACACCGGGGAGCTGTTTTTT. This gives the protein CASRPRGSPNTGELFF. Filled out from reference TRBV5-1 and TRBJ2-2, the complete variable domain reads KAGVTQTPRYLIKTRGQQVTLSCSPISGHRSVSWYQQTPGQGLQFLFEYFSETQRNKGNFPGRFSGRQFSNSRSEMNVSTLELGDSALYLCASRPRGSPNTGELFFGEGSRLTVL.

The DNA of the CDR3 is TGTGCCAGCAGCCCCGGGATCGTGACCTCCTACGAGCAGTACTTC. Protein sequence: CASSPGIVTSYEQYF. This sequence joins TRBV3-1 and TRBJ2-7; the D gene is possibly TRBD2 (5 bases). Germline V gives CDR1 LGHDT, CDR2 YNNKEL (reference sequence). V was clipped by 4 bases and J by 0 bases, with 13 bases between them. The CDR3 length is 15 residues.

The J gene is TRBJ1-1, the V gene TRBV4-1, with TRBD1 identical over 9 bases. The V gene end was trimmed by 0 bases and the J gene end by 4 bases; junction bases not matched to a gene: 6. The CDR3 loop spans 16 amino acids. Germline V gives CDR1 MGHRA, CDR2 YSYEKL. CDR3 DNA sequence: TGCGCCAGCAGCCAAGAGTTGACAGGGGGAAGCACTGAAGCTTTCTTT. Its translation: CASSQELTGGSTEAFF.

This clonotype was recorded many times. The chain has TRBV3-1 and TRBJ2-2; the D gene is possibly TRBD1 (5 bases). This CDR3 contains 15 residues. Germline V gives CDR1 LGHDT, CDR2 YNNKEL (reference sequence). V lost 5 bases and J 5 bases, leaving 15 bases between the germline ends. In DNA, the CDR3 is TGTGCCAGCAGCGCAATACGTCAGGGAACCGGGGAGCTGTTTTTT. It is translated as CASSAIRQGTGELFF.

The rearrangement links TRBV2 to TRBJ2-3; D is unclear. The germline gives CDR1 SNHLY, CDR2 FYNNEI. The germline V and J ends were trimmed by 7 bases and 2 bases, with 10 bases remaining between them. The CDR3 spans 13 residues. The CDR3 coding sequence is TGTGCCAGCATGGACGGATACACAGATACGCAGTATTTT. Translating gives CASMDGYTDTQYF.

The V and J genes are TRBV12-3 or TRBV12-4 and TRBJ2-3; no clear D gene. This CDR3 has 14 amino acids. V dropped 6 bases and J dropped 0 bases, with 10 bases sitting between them. The CDR3 region has the DNA TGTGCCAGCAGATACGGGTCCAGCACAGATACGCAGTATTTT. The encoded protein is CASRYGSSTDTQYF.

This sequence joins TRBV30 and TRBJ2-5; the D is unclear. The CDR3 is made up of 14 amino acids. With 5 bases removed from V and 5 bases from J, the gap between germline ends came to 18 bases. The germline CDR1 and CDR2 sequences are GTSNPN and SVGIG (reference sequence). CDR3: CAWEPDFSRETQYF. CDR3 sequence (DNA): TGTGCCTGGGAGCCAGATTTCTCAAGGGAGACCCAGTACTTC.

This clonotype was counted a few times. The CDR3 region is CSAQGLATDGTGELFF. The CDR3 DNA reads TGCAGTGCCCAAGGACTAGCGACAGACGGGACCGGGGAGCTGTTTTTT. The rearrangement uses TRBV20-1 and TRBJ2-2, with 9 bases matching TRBD2. Germline values: CDR1 DFQATT, CDR2 SNEGSKA (reference sequence). CDR3 length: 16 amino acids. Trimming at V came to 6 bases and at J to 5 bases, leaving 13 bases not matched to a gene.

In its sample, this clonotype was seen many times. The J gene is TRBJ1-1, the V gene TRBV5-1, with 8 positions matching TRBD1. V lost 3 bases to trimming and J lost 1 base; unmatched junction nucleotides: 5. The CDR3 runs 15 residues. Germline V CDR1 and CDR2: SGHRS, YFSETQ. The CDR3 sequence: CASSSTGTGNTEAFF. In DNA form, the CDR3 reads TGCGCCAGCAGCTCAACCGGGACAGGGAACACTGAAGCTTTCTTT.

The V call is TRBV15, the J call TRBJ1-2, with D hard to call. CDR3 length: 15 amino acids. V gave up 1 base and J gave up 4 bases, with 13 bases separating them. Germline loops: CDR1 LNHNV, CDR2 YYDKDF (reference sequence). The CDR3: CATSRVLKGIYGYTF. The CDR3 nucleotides are TGTGCCACCAGCAGAGTCTTAAAAGGGATCTATGGCTACACCTTC.

A note on this clonotype: A much more abundant neighbour one base away suggests this may be a read error. The chain is built from TRBV28 and TRBJ2-7; TRBD2 matches 9 bases. The CDR3 totals 14 residues. The V gene's germline CDR1 is MDHEN and CDR2 SYDVKM. The CDR3 loop is CASSGTSSSYEHYF. The CDR3 DNA reads TGTGCCAGCAGTGGGACTAGCAGCTCCTACGAGCACTACTTC. Full variable domain (rest looked up from reference TRBV28 and TRBJ2-7): DVKVTQSSRYLVKRTGEKVFLECVQDMDHENMFWYRQDPGLGLRLIYFSYDVKMKEKGDIPEGYSVSREKKERFSLILESASTNQTSMYLCASSGTSSSYEHYFGPGTRLTVT.

The genes are TRBV19 and TRBJ2-7; D is uncertain. CDR3 length equals 13 residues. V dropped 10 bases and J dropped 1 base, with 14 bases sitting between them. CDR1 is LNHDA and CDR2 is SQIVND in the germline V gene (reference sequence). In DNA, the CDR3 is TGTGCCACCCAAGGCCCCGGGTCCTACGAGCAGTACTTC. This sequence encodes CATQGPGSYEQYF.

This clonotype has ten or more counts. The chain links TRBV27 to TRBJ1-1, with unresolved D. This CDR3 is 13 amino acids long. Trimming left V 3 bases short and J 1 base short, with 6 bases between. Germline CDR1 and CDR2: MNHEY and SMNVEV (reference sequence). CDR3 DNA sequence: TGTGCCAGCAGTTTCGGGAAGAACACTGAAGCTTTCTTT. Its translation: CASSFGKNTEAFF.

This clonotype was seen just once. The chain combines TRBV29-1 with TRBJ2-1; the D gene could be TRBD1 or TRBD2 (5 bases each). The CDR3 is 13 residues long. V lost 5 bases to trimming and J lost 13 bases, with 21 bases between them. From germline, CDR1 is SQVTM and CDR2 ANQGSEA. As DNA, the CDR3 is TGCAGCGTTCCGAATCCCCGGGGCAGCCGTCAGTTCTTC. Protein sequence: CSVPNPRGSRQFF.

At least ten counts were recorded for this clonotype. DNA for the CDR3: TGCGCCAGCAGCTTTGAGGCCCCTAGCGGGAGAGTGGGTGATACGCAGTATTTT. It translates to CASSFEAPSGRVGDTQYF. V usage is TRBV5-1 and J usage is TRBJ2-3; TRBD2 agrees at 10 bases. J gave up 6 bases and V 2 bases, and 15 bases lay outside the gene matches. This CDR3 has 18 amino acids. In germline, CDR1 is SGHRS, CDR2 YFSETQ.

The V gene is TRBV20-1, the J gene TRBJ1-6; D unclear. Germline V CDR1 and CDR2: DFQATT, SNEGSKA (reference sequence). Trimming left V 1 base short and J 7 bases short, with 8 bases between. This CDR3 has 13 residues. This chain's CDR3 is CSARGEENSPLHF. The DNA for the CDR3 is TGCAGTGCTAGAGGGGAGGAAAATTCACCCCTCCACTTT.

The table lists this clonotype with a few counts. The CDR3 here is CQRARDYEQYV. The CDR3, as DNA: TGTCAAAGAGCCCGGGACTACGAGCAGTACGTC. J is TRBJ2-7 and V is TRBV24-1; a possible D gene is TRBD2 (5 bases). CDR3 size: 11 residues. Germline CDR1 KGHDR, CDR2 SFDVKD.